Presented here are 19 T cell receptor beta chains from one specimen sequenced in a study of T cells in Graves' hyperthyroidism and ophthalmopathy. RNA transcripts yielded amplified TCR beta CDR3 regions. With the HTBI primer set, the TCR CDR3 went through a first round of RT-PCR. MiXCR, run by TCRdb on the multiplex PCR reads, gives a single entry per CDR3 protein. The data contain a few hundred thousand distinct CDR3 sequences, around 14% of them singletons. The source material was blood. The receptors come from a woman in her 30s with Graves' hyperthyroidism.

This clonotype was observed a few times. The chain is built from TRBV5-6 and TRBJ2-5, with 7 bases that match TRBD2. The CDR3 has 13 amino acids. With 5 bases clipped from V and 3 bases from J, the junction kept 4 bases outside the gene matches. The germline gives CDR1 SGHDT, CDR2 YYEEEE. In nucleotides, the CDR3 is TGTGCCAGCAGAGGACTAGGAAAAGAGACCCAGTACTTC. Translating gives CASRGLGKETQYF.

This clonotype was recorded at least ten times. The V and J genes are TRBV3-1 and TRBJ2-7; D is unresolved. Trimming left V 1 base short and J 5 bases short, with 15 bases between. CDR1 is LGHDT and CDR2 is YNNKEL in the germline V gene (reference sequence). This CDR3 has 15 amino acids. This chain's CDR3 is CASSQATLRPHEQYF. The CDR3 DNA reads as TGTGCCAGCAGCCAAGCTACCCTAAGGCCCCACGAGCAGTACTTC.

This clonotype was observed a single time. The V and J genes are TRBV10-3 and TRBJ2-1; D call uncertain. Germline assignment: CDR1 ENHRY and CDR2 SYGVKD. The CDR3 extends over 12 amino acids. With 6 bases removed from V and 10 bases from J, the gap between germline ends came to 13 bases. Written as DNA, the CDR3 is TGTGCCATCAGCACCGTGGCGTCAGAGCAGTTCTTC. This encodes CAISTVASEQFF.

This clonotype was seen a few times. The V and J genes are TRBV20-1 and TRBJ2-7, with D uncertain. Trimming removed 1 base from V and 2 bases from J, with 9 bases in between. In germline, CDR1 is DFQATT, CDR2 SNEGSKA (reference sequence). The length of the CDR3 is 13 residues. DNA of the CDR3: TGCAGTGCTAGAGGCTCAGGAACCTACGAGCAGTACTTC. The encoded protein is CSARGSGTYEQYF.

With regard to this clonotype: At one end, the junction sequence differs from germline, possibly due to a read error. J is TRBJ2-3 and V is TRBV19, with a possible D match to TRBD1 (6 bases). The CDR3 runs to 14 residues. Germline loops: CDR1 LNHDA, CDR2 SQIVND (reference sequence). The CDR3: CASSIPGVEDTQYF. CDR3 nucleotides: TGTGCCAGCAGTATCCCAGGGGTTGAAGATACGCAGTATTTT.

This clonotype was picked up many times. One end of the junction fails to match germline, which may point to a read error. The rearrangement links TRBV7-9 to TRBJ2-7; 9 bases match TRBD2. Germline CDR1 SEHNR, CDR2 FQNEAQ (reference sequence). This CDR3 spans 13 amino acids. The chain's CDR3 is CASSLAGAYEQYF. For the CDR3, the DNA is TGTGCCAGCAGTTTAGCGGGAGCCTACGAGCAGTACTTC.

This clonotype was counted between two and nine times. This chain links TRBV5-6 with TRBJ2-2, with 11 positions matching TRBD2. Germline V gene lookup returns CDR1 SGHDT and CDR2 YYEEEE. V trimming: 4 bases; J trimming: 9 bases; junction bases outside the gene matches: 8. This CDR3 spans 15 amino acids. The CDR3 spells CASSLRTSGYRELFF. The CDR3 nucleotides read TGTGCCAGCAGCCTAAGGACTAGCGGGTATCGGGAGCTGTTTTTT.

This clonotype was picked up many times. V gene TRBV2 combines with J gene TRBJ2-2; D is uncertain. The CDR3 is 16 amino acids. Germline V gene sequence: CDR1 SNHLY, CDR2 FYNNEI. V lost 3 bases, J lost 6 bases, and 17 bases lay in between. This CDR3 is CASSDSPGFIPGELFF. The DNA for the CDR3 is TGTGCCAGCAGTGACTCCCCAGGTTTTATTCCCGGGGAGCTGTTTTTT.

This clonotype was observed many times. The genes are TRBV30 and TRBJ1-5; no reliable D call. V was clipped by 0 bases and J by 4 bases, with 7 bases between them. The CDR3 length is 13 residues. From germline, CDR1 is GTSNPN and CDR2 SVGIG (reference sequence). The CDR3 reads CAWSVKGNQPQHF. The CDR3 region has the DNA TGTGCCTGGAGTGTCAAGGGAAATCAGCCCCAGCATTTT.

The chain has TRBV7-9 and TRBJ2-5, with a possible D match to TRBD2 (7 bases). Germline V gene data show CDR1 as SEHNR and CDR2 as FQNEAQ (reference sequence). The CDR3 loop spans 18 amino acids. The V end lost 1 base, the J end lost 4 bases, and 22 bases lay between the germline ends. The CDR3 nucleotides are TGTGCCAGCAGCTTAGTAGAAGGACTATGGGAGGGGGGAGAGACCCAGTACTTC. Protein: CASSLVEGLWEGGETQYF.

This chain joins TRBV6-1 and TRBJ2-2, with TRBD1 as a possible D gene (6 bases). CDR1 and CDR2 from the germline V gene are MNHNS and SASEGT. The V end lost 5 bases, the J end lost 4 bases, and 17 bases lay between the germline ends. This CDR3 contains 16 residues. For the CDR3, the DNA is TGTGCCAGCAGTTCCCGGGACACCAAAAGCACCGGGGAGCTGTTTTTT. Protein product: CASSSRDTKSTGELFF.

This clonotype was counted ten times or more. The chain recombines TRBV28 with TRBJ2-7; the match to TRBD2 covers 7 bases. Germline CDR1 MDHEN, CDR2 SYDVKM. This CDR3 comprises 15 residues. Losses at the gene ends were 6 bases for V and 7 bases for J; bases not matched to a gene: 15. CDR3 loop: CASRLGWTRAGEQYF. CDR3 sequence (DNA): TGTGCCAGCAGGTTGGGGTGGACTAGGGCGGGAGAGCAGTACTTC.

This clonotype was seen a few times. The chain carries TRBV12-3 or TRBV12-4 and TRBJ2-5; D is possibly TRBD2 (6 bases). Trimming pared 3 bases from V and 5 bases from J, leaving 10 bases between. The CDR3 has 13 residues. The CDR3: CASSFKGRETQYF. CDR3 in DNA: TGTGCCAGCAGTTTTAAGGGGAGGGAGACCCAGTACTTC.

The rearrangement uses TRBV20-1 and TRBJ1-2; 7 bases align to TRBD1. The CDR3 spans 15 residues. Germline loops: CDR1 DFQATT, CDR2 SNEGSKA (reference sequence). V lost 5 bases, J lost 1 base, and 10 bases stayed unmatched. CDR3 in amino acids: CSAGAPGGLNYGYTF. The DNA of the CDR3 is TGCAGTGCTGGTGCCCCAGGGGGGCTTAACTATGGCTACACCTTC.

This clonotype appeared many times. This sequence joins TRBV12-3 or TRBV12-4 and TRBJ1-3; no clear D. The CDR3 contains 12 residues. V lost 2 bases and J lost 9, with 8 bases in between. This chain's CDR3 is CASSLFESTIYF. Written as DNA, the CDR3 is TGTGCCAGCAGTTTATTCGAAAGCACCATATATTTT.

This chain joins TRBV30 and TRBJ2-7; D is perhaps TRBD2 (6 bases). This CDR3 spans 13 amino acids. Trimming removed 3 bases from V and 2 bases from J, with 11 bases in between. CDR1 and CDR2 (germline): GTSNPN, SVGIG (reference sequence). The chain's CDR3 is CAWRARGPYEQYF. DNA of the CDR3: TGTGCCTGGAGGGCGCGGGGACCCTACGAGCAGTACTTC.

This clonotype was detected a few times. The chain uses TRBV20-1 and TRBJ2-7, with a possible D match to TRBD1 (6 bases). Germline CDR1 reads DFQATT; CDR2 reads SNEGSKA (reference sequence). The CDR3 loop spans 13 amino acids. V gave up 3 bases and J gave up 4 bases, with 13 bases separating them. The DNA of the CDR3 is TGCAGTGCTAGGGGGGCCAGTAGGTACGAGCAGTACTTC. The encoded protein is CSARGASRYEQYF.

This clonotype appeared many times. The CDR3 reads CASSPRTSSTYEQYF. As DNA, the CDR3 is TGTGCCAGCAGCCCTCGGACTAGCTCGACCTACGAGCAGTACTTC. The chain employs TRBV7-2 and TRBJ2-7; 8 bases are a match to TRBD2. This CDR3 is built from 15 residues. With 5 bases clipped from V and 2 bases from J, the junction kept 8 bases outside the gene matches. Germline values: CDR1 SGHTA, CDR2 FQGNSA.

This clonotype was counted at least ten times. The V call is TRBV5-1, the J call TRBJ1-1; 7 bases are shared with TRBD1. J was trimmed by 4 bases and V by 2 bases; bases with no gene match: 5. This CDR3 has 14 amino acids. Germline V gene sequence: CDR1 SGHRS, CDR2 YFSETQ. The CDR3 DNA sequence: TGCGCCAGCAGCTTCGACAGGGAGCTCACTGAAGCTTTCTTT. It specifies CASSFDRELTEAFF. Complete variable domain (other parts from reference TRBV5-1 and TRBJ1-1): KAGVTQTPRYLIKTRGQQVTLSCSPISGHRSVSWYQQTPGQGLQFLFEYFSETQRNKGNFPGRFSGRQFSNSRSEMNVSTLELGDSALYLCASSFDRELTEAFFGQGTRLTVV.